Following are 27 T cell receptor beta chains from one sample sequenced in a study of metastatic and nonmetastatic thyroid tumors. There were no patients who had received any treatment before thyroid surgery. TCRdb re-called the PCR reads via MiXCR. The sample holds 30,000 to 50,000 clones, over 15% seen once. Sequencing was carried out using tumor tissue. These receptors came from a female donor with papillary thyroid cancer or a benign thyroid nodule (not recorded which). Some clones in this sample may be carry-over from other donors' samples.

This clone was counted a few times. One end of the junction fails to match germline, which may point to a read error. This chain uses TRBV12-3 or TRBV12-4 with TRBJ2-2; 7 nucleotides align to TRBD1. This CDR3 region has 13 residues. The CDR3 here is CAISIRGTGELFF. For the CDR3, the DNA is TGTGCCATCAGTATCAGGGGGACCGGGGAGCTGTTTTTT.

This sequence joins TRBV7-9 and TRBJ2-7; 11 nucleotides line up with TRBD2. J was trimmed by 6 bases and V by 5 bases; bases with no gene match: 3. The CDR3 totals 13 residues. Per the germline V gene, CDR1 is SEHNR and CDR2 is FQNEAQ (reference sequence). The CDR3 coding sequence is TGTGCCAGCAGCGGAGGGACTAGCGGCGAGCAGTACTTC. This translates into CASSGGTSGEQYF.

This clone was observed a handful of times. Given a much more abundant clone one base away, this may be a read error. Additional DNA sequences in this sample encode the identical CDR3. The chain combines TRBV28 with TRBJ2-3; D gene ambiguous. V was trimmed by 5 bases and J by 4 bases, leaving 13 bases between them. CDR3 length equals 14 residues. Germline lookup yields CDR1 MDHEN and CDR2 SYDVKM. This CDR3 reads CASSTDSRPDTQYF. The CDR3 region has the DNA TGTGCCAGCAGTACAGACTCCCGTCCAGATACGCAGTATTTT.

This clone is medium-sized. The CDR3 protein is CSATTGAGYGYTF. The CDR3 DNA sequence: TGCAGTGCTACTACGGGGGCGGGGTATGGCTACACCTTC. This sequence joins TRBV20-1 and TRBJ1-2; D may be TRBD1 (6 bases). This CDR3 contains 13 residues. CDR1 DFQATT and CDR2 SNEGSKA come from the germline V gene (reference sequence). The V and J ends lost 4 bases and 5 bases respectively, with 14 bases between them.

The V and J genes are TRBV2 and TRBJ1-1; tentative D call: TRBD1 (6 bases). CDR3 length: 10 amino acids. V was shortened by 6 bases and J by 7 bases, with 6 bases between the two germline ends. Looked up from germline, CDR1 is SNHLY and CDR2 is FYNNEI. This CDR3 is CASRQGEAFF. CDR3 DNA: TGTGCCAGCAGACAGGGTGAAGCTTTCTTT.

J is TRBJ2-2 and V is TRBV11-1; TRBD1 is a possible D gene (5 bases). V lost 4 bases and J lost 4, with 10 bases in between. The germline CDR1 and CDR2 sequences are SGHAT and FQDESV (reference sequence). The CDR3 has 14 residues. In DNA form, the CDR3 reads TGTGCCAGCAGCTGTACAGGCTCCACCGGGGAGCTGTTTTTT. Translated: CASSCTGSTGELFF.

This chain uses TRBV4-3 with TRBJ2-3; the match to TRBD2 covers 7 bases. The germline V gene encodes CDR1 LGHNA and CDR2 YSLEER. V was clipped by 0 bases and J by 3 bases; unmatched bases: 9. CDR3 size: 17 residues. The CDR3 here is CASSQDLPGGGTDTQYF. The CDR3 nucleotides are TGCGCCAGCAGCCAAGATCTGCCGGGAGGCGGGACAGATACGCAGTATTTT.

This clone was recorded at least ten times. This chain connects TRBV7-8 to TRBJ2-7; 9 bases align to TRBD1. The V gene end was trimmed by 3 bases and the J gene end by 5 bases; junction bases not matched to a gene: 14. CDR1 is SGHVS and CDR2 is FQNEAQ in the germline V gene. The length of the CDR3 is 17 residues. As DNA, the CDR3 is TGTGCCAGCAGCTTTAGGAGGACAGGGGCCGTGGGGAACGAGCAGTACTTC. Amino acid sequence: CASSFRRTGAVGNEQYF.

For this clone: Since the CDR3 does not end with the conserved phenylalanine or tryptophan, this likely comes from a read error. This chain connects TRBV9 to TRBJ2-7; TRBD2 agrees at 7 bases. The CDR3 is made up of 17 amino acids. V lost 3 bases to trimming and J lost 4 bases; unmatched junction nucleotides: 16. Looked up from germline, CDR1 is SGDLS and CDR2 is YYNGEE. CDR3 sequence: CASSAPRGSGGEYEQYL. CDR3 nucleotides: TGTGCCAGCAGCGCTCCCCGTGGTTCGGGGGGTGAGTACGAGCAGTACCTC.

This clone came up many times. This chain connects TRBV11-2 to TRBJ1-1; D ambiguous. V gave up 2 bases and J gave up 5 bases, with 18 bases separating them. The CDR3 is 16 residues long. The germline CDR1 and CDR2 sequences are SGHAT and FQNNGV. In DNA, the CDR3 is TGTGCCAGCAGCTTAACCCCCGGGGTGTTCTTAACTGAAGCTTTCTTT. Protein sequence: CASSLTPGVFLTEAFF.

This clone qualifies as medium-sized. The J gene is TRBJ2-7, the V gene TRBV19; TRBD2 matches at 8 bases. The germline CDR1 and CDR2 sequences are LNHDA and SQIVND (reference sequence). Germline trimming cut 2 bases from V and 4 bases from J; bases unmatched to any gene: 7. This CDR3 spans 15 amino acids. CDR3 sequence (DNA): TGTGCCAGTAGTATACGAGCGGGAGCGTTTTACGAGCAGTACTTC. As protein: CASSIRAGAFYEQYF.

The chain is built from TRBV6-1 and TRBJ2-7; D possibly corresponds to TRBD2 (5 bases). Trimming took off 4 bases at V and 2 bases at J, with 12 bases between the two ends. Germline V gene lookup returns CDR1 MNHNS and CDR2 SASEGT. The CDR3 runs to 14 residues. The DNA for the CDR3 is TGTGCCAGCAGTGGGGAGTCACTGGCCTACGAGCAGTACTTC. Its translation: CASSGESLAYEQYF.

This clone has ten or more counts. The chain employs TRBV7-2 and TRBJ2-7, with 7 positions matching TRBD2. The junction had 5 bases not matched to a gene; V was cut back by 4 bases and J by 8 bases. The CDR3 extends over 12 amino acids. CDR1 is SGHTA and CDR2 is FQGNSA in the germline V gene. CDR3 loop: CASSSKAGQQYF. The CDR3 bases are TGTGCCAGCAGCTCGAAAGCGGGGCAGCAGTACTTC.

At least ten counts were recorded for this clone. The J gene is TRBJ2-3, the V gene TRBV27; D remains unclear. V dropped 5 bases and J dropped 3 bases, with 9 bases sitting between them. Looked up from germline, CDR1 is MNHEY and CDR2 is SMNVEV (reference sequence). CDR3 length: 13 residues. CDR3: CASSMTRTDTQYF. DNA for the CDR3: TGTGCCAGCAGTATGACACGGACAGATACGCAGTATTTT.

This clone has ten or more counts. The genes are TRBV6-1 and TRBJ2-7; the D is unclear. CDR1 MNHNS and CDR2 SASEGT come from the germline V gene. The germline V and J ends were trimmed by 6 bases and 2 bases, with 11 bases remaining between them. The CDR3 loop spans 13 amino acids. The CDR3 loop is CASRDGTPYEQYF. The CDR3 nucleotides read TGTGCCAGCAGGGACGGAACCCCCTACGAGCAGTACTTC.

Many counts were recorded for this clone. V gene TRBV7-9 combines with J gene TRBJ1-4; a weak D match, TRBD1 (6 bases). This CDR3 comprises 15 residues. Germline values: CDR1 SEHNR, CDR2 FQNEAQ (reference sequence). V gave up 1 base and J gave up 3 bases, with 9 bases separating them. This CDR3 reads CASSLDGGPNEKLFF. CDR3 sequence (DNA): TGTGCCAGCAGCTTAGACGGGGGCCCTAATGAAAAACTGTTTTTT.

This clone was detected a few times. The rearrangement uses TRBV2 and TRBJ1-4; a possible D gene is TRBD1 (5 bases). The germline V and J ends were trimmed by 3 bases and 7 bases, with 12 bases remaining between them. Per the germline V gene, CDR1 is SNHLY and CDR2 is FYNNEI. The CDR3 is 14 amino acids. The CDR3 DNA reads as TGTGCCAGCAGTGATGGGGGGGGAGTTGAAAAACTGTTTTTT. It codes for CASSDGGGVEKLFF.

The sample holds a few counts of this clone. This chain uses TRBV5-1 with TRBJ1-5; D not certain. CDR1 and CDR2 from the germline V gene are SGHRS and YFSETQ. V shed 1 base and J shed 3 bases, with 17 bases lying between them. The CDR3 extends over 17 amino acids. The CDR3 here is CASSLSPVVQINQPQHF. The CDR3 coding sequence is TGCGCCAGCAGCTTGAGCCCGGTTGTGCAAATCAATCAGCCCCAGCATTTT.

In this sample, this clone turned up many times. In DNA form, the CDR3 reads TGTGCCAGCAGCTTATGGGGGCGAAGTTCCACAGATACGCAGTATTTT. This sequence encodes CASSLWGRSSTDTQYF. The genes are TRBV7-8 and TRBJ2-3; TRBD1 might be the D (6 bases). Trimming shortened V by 2 bases and J by 2 bases, and 14 bases separated the two germline ends. Germline V gene sequence: CDR1 SGHVS, CDR2 FQNEAQ. There are 16 residues in the CDR3.

This clone has at least ten counts. CDR3 protein: CASSYSIGQGTGVREQYF. The CDR3 DNA reads as TGTGCCAGCAGTTACAGTATCGGACAGGGAACGGGGGTTCGCGAGCAGTACTTC. This chain uses TRBV6-2 or TRBV6-3 with TRBJ2-7; 8 bases line up with TRBD1. J gave up 6 bases and V 2 bases, and 18 bases lay outside the gene matches. Germline assignment: CDR1 MNHEY and CDR2 SVGEGT. The CDR3 covers 18 residues.

At least ten counts were recorded for this clone. The chain employs TRBV12-3 or TRBV12-4 and TRBJ1-2; D is unclear. The CDR3 runs 11 residues. The V end lost 5 bases, the J end lost 10 bases, and 11 bases lay between the germline ends. CDR3 sequence: CASSQDSDYTF. The CDR3 DNA is TGTGCCAGCAGTCAGGACTCTGACTACACCTTC.

This clone was observed many times. The chain has TRBV18 and TRBJ1-5; possible D gene TRBD1, 6 bases. Germline V lookup: CDR1 KGHSH, CDR2 LQKENI. V was trimmed by 4 bases and J by 4 bases, leaving 11 bases between them. This CDR3 contains 14 residues. CDR3 sequence reads: CASSHGQQNQPQHF. As DNA, the CDR3 is TGTGCCAGCTCACACGGACAGCAAAATCAGCCCCAGCATTTT. Full variable domain (missing parts from reference TRBV18 and TRBJ1-5): NAGVMQNPRHLVRRRGQEARLRCSPMKGHSHVYWYRQLPEEGLKFMVYLQKENIIDESGMPKERFSAEFPKEGPSILRIQQVVRGDSAAYFCASSHGQQNQPQHFGDGTRLSIL.

As for this clone: This may be a read error: a much more frequent sequence differs by one nucleotide. This chain uses TRBV3-1 with TRBJ2-7, with D perhaps TRBD1 (6 bases). The CDR3 totals 12 residues. Germline V gives CDR1 LGHDT, CDR2 YNNKEL (reference sequence). The CDR3: CASIQVQGEQYF. CDR3 DNA sequence: TGTGCCAGCATCCAAGTACAGGGTGAGCAGTACTTC.

This clone has at least ten counts. The rearrangement uses TRBV11-2 and TRBJ1-1, with 8 bases fitting TRBD1. After removal of 5 bases from V and 7 bases from J, the junction contained 3 bases not matched to a gene. Germline V gene data show CDR1 as SGHAT and CDR2 as FQNNGV. The CDR3 extends over 12 amino acids. CDR3 DNA: TGTGCCAGCAGCCCTGACAGGGGTGAAGCTTTCTTT. Translation: CASSPDRGEAFF. Variable domain in full (rest from reference TRBV11-2 and TRBJ1-1): EAGVAQSPRYKIIEKRQSVAFWCNPISGHATLYWYQQILGQGPKLLIQFQNNGVVDDSQLPKDRFSAERLKGVDSTLKIQPAKLEDSAVYLCASSPDRGEAFFGQGTRLTVV.

Note on this clone: Since a much larger clone is just one base distant, this may be a read error. CDR3 in amino acids: CATSKDRDRNSEQFF. DNA of the CDR3: TGTGCCACCAGCAAGGACCGGGACAGAAACAGTGAGCAGTTCTTC. V is TRBV15 and J is TRBJ2-1; 7 nucleotides match TRBD1. CDR3 size: 15 residues. J gave up 9 bases and V 4 bases, and 12 bases lay outside the gene matches. Germline values: CDR1 LNHNV, CDR2 YYDKDF (reference sequence).

A word on this clone: This may arise from a read error, as a much more abundant clone is one base away. The gene calls are TRBV5-6 and TRBJ2-3, with D unresolved. Trimming cost V 6 bases and J 1 base, with 12 bases left between them. The CDR3 runs 14 residues. Germline V gene data show CDR1 as SGHDT and CDR2 as YYEEEE. The CDR3 spells CASTSGIRTDTQYF. The CDR3 DNA reads TGTGCCAGCACCTCAGGAATCCGCACAGATACGCAGTATTTT. The variable domain in full, completed from reference TRBV5-6 and TRBJ2-3, reads DAGVTQSPTHLIKTRGQQVTLRCSPKSGHDTVSWYQQALGQGPQFIFQYYEEEERQRGNFPDRFSGHQFPNYSSELNVNALLLGDSALYLCASTSGIRTDTQYFGPGTRLTVL.

In its sample, this clone was seen many times. The rearrangement joins TRBV20-1 to TRBJ2-5; the match to TRBD2 covers 9 bases. The CDR3 runs to 15 residues. The ends lost 4 bases at V and 4 bases at J; junction bases unmatched: 10. Germline CDR1 reads DFQATT; CDR2 reads SNEGSKA (reference sequence). The CDR3 loop is CSATDSSGKGETQYF. The CDR3 DNA reads as TGCAGTGCTACCGACTCTAGCGGGAAAGGAGAGACCCAGTACTTC.